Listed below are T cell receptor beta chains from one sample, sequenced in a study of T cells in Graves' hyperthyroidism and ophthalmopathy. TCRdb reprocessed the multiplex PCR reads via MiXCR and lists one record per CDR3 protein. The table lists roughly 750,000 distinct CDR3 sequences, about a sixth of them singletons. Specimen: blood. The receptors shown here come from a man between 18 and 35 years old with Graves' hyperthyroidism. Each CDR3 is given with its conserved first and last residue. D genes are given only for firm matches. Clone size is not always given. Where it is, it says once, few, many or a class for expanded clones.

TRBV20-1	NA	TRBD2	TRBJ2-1	CSLSPPLAANEQFF	TGCAGTCTAAGCCCCCCACTAGCGGCCAATGAGCAGTTCTTC
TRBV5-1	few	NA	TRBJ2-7	CASSLVSEYEQYF	TGCGCCAGCAGCTTGGTGTCGGAGTACGAGCAGTACTTC
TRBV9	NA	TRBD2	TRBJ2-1	CASSGSPAAGGTYNEQFF	TGTGCCAGCAGCGGATCCCCGGCTGCGGGAGGGACTTACAATGAGCAGTTCTTC
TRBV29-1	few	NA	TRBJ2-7	CSARTPPLYEQYF	TGCAGCGCTAGGACACCGCCACTCTACGAGCAGTACTTC
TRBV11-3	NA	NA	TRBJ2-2	CASSLEVAVSNTGELFF	TGTGCCAGCAGCTTAGAGGTCGCGGTTTCGAACACCGGGGAGCTGTTTTTT
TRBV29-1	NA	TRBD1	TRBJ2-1	CSVDHRGDNEQFF	TGCAGCGTTGACCACAGGGGAGACAATGAGCAGTTCTTC
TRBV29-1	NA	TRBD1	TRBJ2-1	CSVGPITTGGAYNEQFF	TGCAGCGTTGGTCCCATAACAACAGGGGGCGCCTACAATGAGCAGTTCTTC
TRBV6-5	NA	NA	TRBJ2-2	CASSYSRGTQDPGELFF	TGTGCCAGCAGTTACTCGAGAGGGACCCAGGACCCCGGGGAGCTGTTTTTT
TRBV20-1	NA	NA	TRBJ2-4	CSAPRGGAILGNIQYF	TGCAGTGCCCCCCGGGGTGGGGCCATTCTAGGAAACATTCAGTACTTC
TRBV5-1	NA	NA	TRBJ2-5	CASSLGTPFGTQYF	TGCGCCAGCAGCTTGGGGACACCCTTCGGGACCCAGTACTTC
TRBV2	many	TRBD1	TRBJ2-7	CASSPSRGFSEQYF	TGTGCCAGCAGTCCATCCAGGGGGTTTAGCGAGCAGTACTTC
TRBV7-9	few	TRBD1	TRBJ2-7	CASSPRDRFYEQYF	TGTGCCAGCAGCCCCCGGGACAGATTCTACGAGCAGTACTTC
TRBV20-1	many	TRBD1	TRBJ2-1	CSARDLGDSSYNEQFF	TGCAGTGCTAGAGATCTGGGGGACAGCTCCTACAATGAGCAGTTCTTC
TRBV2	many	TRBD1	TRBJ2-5	CASSERGRPQETQYF	TGTGCCAGCAGTGAAAGGGGGCGGCCTCAAGAGACCCAGTACTTC
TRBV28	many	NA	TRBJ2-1	CASSAIGNEQFF	TGTGCCAGCAGCGCGATCGGCAATGAGCAGTTCTTC
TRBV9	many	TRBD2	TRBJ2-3	CASSVSGRITDTQYF	TGTGCCAGCAGCGTTAGCGGGAGGATCACAGATACGCAGTATTTT
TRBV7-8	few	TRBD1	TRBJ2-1	CASSLNTGGWAEQFF	TGTGCCAGCAGCTTAAATACAGGGGGCTGGGCTGAGCAGTTCTTC
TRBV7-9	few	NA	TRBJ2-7	CASGQGVYEQYF	TGTGCCAGCGGGCAGGGAGTCTACGAGCAGTACTTC
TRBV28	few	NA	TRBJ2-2	CASSFPGQSRGELFF	TGTGCCAGCAGTTTCCCAGGACAGTCCCGGGGGGAGCTGTTTTTT
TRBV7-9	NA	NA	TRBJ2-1	CASSWATPGQFF	TGTGCCAGCAGCTGGGCTACCCCGGGACAGTTCTTC
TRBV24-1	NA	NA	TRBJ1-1	CATSDSNTEASF	TGTGCCACCAGTGATTCGAACACTGAAGCTTCCTTT
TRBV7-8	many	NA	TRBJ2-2	CASSLSSIDTGELFF	TGTGCCAGCAGCTTGTCCAGTATAGACACCGGGGAGCTGTTTTTT
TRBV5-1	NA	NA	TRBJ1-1	CASSQTRTAEAFF	TGCGCCAGCAGCCAGACCCGAACCGCTGAAGCTTTCTTT